This T cell receptor beta chain is drawn from a study of blood T cell repertoires in COVID-19 (dated by TCRdb to the early 2020s). For the wider study: ImmuneRACE Cohort 3 recovered participants were defined by two consecutive negative NP/OP PCR tests, healthcare professional clearance, or symptom resolution. The material from the prospective study consisted of cDNA or gDNA derived from T cells, B-cell-depleted T cells, or PBMCs. Sample metadata almost always included a de-identified subject ID, COVID-19 status, age in years and sex. The samples were drawn from the first 160 participants of the ongoing ImmuneRACE study and from 950 to 1,500 subjects provided by 6 global collaborators. The dataset comprised deeply sampled blood TCRbeta repertoires from subjects exposed to, actively infected with, or recovered from COVID-19. The repertoires were released in a freely available public database meant as a resource for research on the immune response to SARS-CoV-2. Where available, HLA class I and class II types were obtained from metadata supplied by the sample provider rather than from assay-based typing. Collaborator samples came from the United States, Italy and Spain and covered acute and convalescent phases of COVID-19. Results and caveats for the whole study, not just this receptor: Clinical and demographic metadata were provided uncurated, with the amount varying by source and participant.

The CDR3 runs 14 residues from the cysteine to the phenylalanine. The only DNA kept is the CDR3, 42 bases in frame from the first base. The germline V gene (reference sequence) supplies CDR1 WNHNN and CDR2 SYGVQD. Trimming removed 6 bases from V and 3 bases from J; the gene matches leave 7 bases unexplained. The immunoSEQ Assay, a bias-controlled multiplex PCR, was used to amplify TCRbeta CDR3 regions from genomic DNA. On the authors' methods: Nucleated cell counts per sample were estimated from amplification of reference gene primers within the assay. To quantify the absolute abundance of each unique TCRbeta CDR3 rearrangement, sequence reads were collapsed and filtered. For each sample, productive Simpson clonality was calculated as the square root of Simpson's diversity index over productive rearrangements. The source is immuneACCESS, and TCRdb retained only in-frame sequences with V and J called. Part of the clones is not carried over; for the studies checked, unresolved V genes explain less than half of this, and the remainder is unexplained. That table is the source of V, J and clone size, and D and trimming were worked out from the DNA. The sample contains about 400,000 clones, around 87% of them found a single time. In total, the top ten clones hold more than 1.5% of the sample.

Participants in the prospective study were aged about 18 to 95 years, lived in about two dozen United States geographic areas, and enrolled through a virtual design. Cohort assignment in the prospective study relied on participant-reported clinical history from a screening survey and a study questionnaire. In the prospective study, whole blood, serum and a nasopharyngeal or oropharyngeal swab were collected from each participant by mobile phlebotomists. Prospective study participants could optionally give additional blood draws and questionnaires over an approximately two-month period. Prospective study blood samples were shipped either frozen or at room temperature before DNA extraction. With respect to this clone: There is no known antigen for this receptor. Qualities for individual bases were not recorded, and no much larger clone is one base off.

The source material was PBMCs or T cells enriched from blood (not recorded which). The sequence joins TRBV10-1 to TRBJ2-7; TRBD2 lines up with 8 middle nucleotides. This TCR came from a man aged 35-49 years in a cohort exposed to, infected with or recovered from COVID-19 (not recorded which). The bases are TGCGCCAGCAGCATCAGCACTAGCGGCTACGAGCAGTACTTC. Its product reads: CASSISTSGYEQYF.